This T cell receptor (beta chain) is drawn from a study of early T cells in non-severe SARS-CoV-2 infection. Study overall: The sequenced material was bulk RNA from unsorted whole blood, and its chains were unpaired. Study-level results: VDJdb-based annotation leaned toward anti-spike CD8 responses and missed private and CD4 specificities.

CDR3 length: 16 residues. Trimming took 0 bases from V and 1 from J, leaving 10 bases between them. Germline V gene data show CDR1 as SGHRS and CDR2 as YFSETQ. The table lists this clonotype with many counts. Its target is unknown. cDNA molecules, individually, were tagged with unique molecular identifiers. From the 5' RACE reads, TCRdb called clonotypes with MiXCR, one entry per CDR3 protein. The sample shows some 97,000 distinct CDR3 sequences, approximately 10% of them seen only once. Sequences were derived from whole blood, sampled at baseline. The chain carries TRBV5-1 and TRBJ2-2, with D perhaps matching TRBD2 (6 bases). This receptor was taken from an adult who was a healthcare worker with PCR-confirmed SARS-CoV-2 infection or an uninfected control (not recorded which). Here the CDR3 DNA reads TGCGCCAGCAGCTTGGCCCCGGGGGTGAACACCGGGGAGCTGTTTTTT. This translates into CASSLAPGVNTGELFF.